This entry describes one T cell receptor (beta chain). This record belongs to a study of blood T cell repertoires in COVID-19. The CDR3 has 15 amino acids. The germline gives CDR1 MNHNS, CDR2 SASEGT. Trimming took off 0 bases at V and 6 bases at J, with 12 bases between the two ends. Method: immunoSEQ multiplex PCR; TCRdb's copy keeps in-frame clones and lacks some. This table has 200,000 to 250,000 clones, 84% appearing once. The sequence was obtained from a woman between 50 and 59 years old with active or convalescent COVID-19. This chain links TRBV6-1 with TRBJ1-5, with D maybe TRBD1 (5 bases). The material sequenced was peripheral blood. The CDR3 nucleotides are TGTGCCAGCAGTGAAGCGTCGCCCGGGGGTCAGCCCCAGCATTTT. Protein: CASSEASPGGQPQHF.